The 25 T cell receptor beta chains in this list originate from one sample, sequenced in a study of cytomegalovirus exposure and HLA in healthy donors. 13 Jbeta primers and 60 Vbeta primers were used for the PCR. Assay: immunoSEQ multiplex PCR; the TCRdb copy retains only in-frame clones and omits some. The sample has under 250,000 clones; approximately 80% are singletons. Sequencing used PBMCs. These receptors originate from a boy aged 2-15 years in good health and CMV-seronegative.

The chain links TRBV7-3 to TRBJ2-1, with TRBD2 matching over 7 bases. This CDR3 contains 16 residues. V trimming: 1 base; J trimming: 0 bases; junction bases outside the gene matches: 3. The germline V gene encodes CDR1 SGHTA and CDR2 FQGTGA. In DNA, the CDR3 is TGTGCCAGCAGCTTAAACGGGGGGATCTCCTACAATGAGCAGTTCTTC. Translating it yields CASSLNGGISYNEQFF.

This chain's CDR3 is CAWAPNNDRAGGYGYTF. The DNA for the CDR3 is TGTGCCTGGGCCCCAAATAATGACAGGGCCGGGGGCTATGGCTACACCTTC. This rearrangement joins TRBV30 to TRBJ1-2; 7 bases line up with TRBD1. The junction had 19 bases not matched to a gene; V was cut back by 5 bases and J by 4 bases. Per the germline V gene, CDR1 is GTSNPN and CDR2 is SVGIG (reference sequence). CDR3 length equals 17 residues.

V is TRBV9 and J is TRBJ2-1, with no clear D. The V gene lost 0 bases and the J gene lost 2 bases, with 6 bases spanning the gap. The CDR3 is 14 amino acids. Germline V lookup: CDR1 SGDLS, CDR2 YYNGEE. As DNA, the CDR3 is TGTGCCAGCAGCGTAGAAGCACCCTACAATGAGCAGTTCTTC. This gives the protein CASSVEAPYNEQFF.

The chain employs TRBV2 and TRBJ2-5; the D gene is possibly TRBD1 (6 bases). Germline V gives CDR1 SNHLY, CDR2 FYNNEI. This CDR3 contains 13 residues. V gave up 2 bases and J gave up 4 bases, with 8 bases separating them. CDR3 sequence (DNA): TGTGCCAGCAGTGAACAAGGGGGAGAGACCCAGTACTTC. Protein: CASSEQGGETQYF. Full variable domain (remainder filled in from reference TRBV2 and TRBJ2-5): EPEVTQTPSHQVTQMGQEVILRCVPISNHLYFYWYRQILGQKVEFLVSFYNNEISEKSEIFDDQFSVERPDGSNFTLKIRSTKLEDSAMYFCASSEQGGETQYFGPGTRLLVL.

This chain joins TRBV11-2 and TRBJ2-7, with 9 bases lining up with TRBD2. The CDR3 consists of 18 residues. Unmatched junction bases numbered 22, after V lost 7 bases and J lost 6 bases. Per germline, CDR1 SGHAT and CDR2 FQNNGV. The CDR3 reads CASNPTAGGPRGRGEQYF. The CDR3, as DNA: TGTGCCAGCAACCCCACAGCGGGAGGACCCCGAGGGCGTGGCGAGCAGTACTTC. The full variable domain, with the rest looked up from reference TRBV11-2 and TRBJ2-7, is EAGVAQSPRYKIIEKRQSVAFWCNPISGHATLYWYQQILGQGPKLLIQFQNNGVVDDSQLPKDRFSAERLKGVDSTLKIQPAKLEDSAVYLCASNPTAGGPRGRGEQYFGPGTRLTVT.

V gene TRBV5-4 combines with J gene TRBJ2-3; 12 nucleotides line up with TRBD2. The V and J ends lost 4 bases and 6 bases, in that order; junction bases with no gene match: 9. Germline V gene lookup returns CDR1 SGHNT and CDR2 YYREEE (reference sequence). There are 16 residues in the CDR3. CDR3 bases: TGTGCCAGCAGCGGTCTAGCGGGGGGGCCACGGGATACGCAGTATTTT. It encodes CASSGLAGGPRDTQYF.

The chain links TRBV6-6 to TRBJ1-3; D ambiguous. V lost 10 bases and J 4 bases, leaving 23 bases between the germline ends. This CDR3 region has 16 residues. Germline CDR1 is MNHNY and CDR2 is SVGAGI (reference sequence). CDR3: CATLTTASLRGNTIYF. The DNA for the CDR3 is TGTGCCACCCTTACCACGGCCTCTCTGAGGGGAAACACCATATATTTT.

V is TRBV27 and J is TRBJ1-5, with D unclear. The CDR3 covers 15 residues. The V end lost 2 bases, the J end lost 1 base, and 9 bases lay between the germline ends. Germline V gives CDR1 MNHEY, CDR2 SMNVEV (reference sequence). CDR3 sequence: CASSLSGVSNQPQHF. The CDR3 DNA reads as TGTGCCAGCAGTTTAAGCGGGGTGAGCAATCAGCCCCAGCATTTT.

This chain connects TRBV5-1 to TRBJ2-1, with D tentatively TRBD2 (6 bases). The CDR3 runs 15 residues. Trimming shortened V by 4 bases and J by 3 bases, and 14 bases separated the two germline ends. Germline V gene lookup returns CDR1 SGHRS and CDR2 YFSETQ. As DNA, the CDR3 is TGCGCCAGCAGCCAGTCAGTGGGGGGCTACAATGAGCAGTTCTTC. It encodes CASSQSVGGYNEQFF.

The gene calls are TRBV6-1 and TRBJ1-5; 7 bases line up with TRBD1. Germline loops: CDR1 MNHNS, CDR2 SASEGT. V lost 7 bases and J lost 2; bases outside the gene matches: 8. The CDR3 is 15 residues long. CDR3 protein: CASNSLTGGNQPQHF. CDR3 sequence (DNA): TGTGCCAGCAACTCTCTCACAGGGGGCAATCAGCCCCAGCATTTT.

This chain connects TRBV14 to TRBJ2-5; a weak D match, TRBD1 (5 bases). The CDR3 runs 18 residues. V was shortened by 0 bases and J by 5 bases, with 22 bases between the two germline ends. CDR1 is SGHDN and CDR2 is FVKESK in the germline V gene. The CDR3: CASSQEGRKILGGETQYF. The CDR3 DNA reads TGTGCCAGCAGCCAAGAGGGGCGTAAAATCCTGGGTGGGGAGACCCAGTACTTC.

V is TRBV11-2 and J is TRBJ2-5; TRBD2 is a possible D gene (6 bases). The CDR3 sequence is 16 residues long. The V and J ends lost 0 bases and 4 bases respectively, with 15 bases between them. CDR1 and CDR2 (germline): SGHAT, FQNNGV. Here the CDR3 reads CASSLEAAGRRETQYF. The CDR3 nucleotides read TGTGCCAGCAGCTTAGAAGCGGCGGGGAGGAGAGAGACCCAGTACTTC.

This clone was counted a few times. The chain uses TRBV6-5 and TRBJ1-1, with 7 positions matching TRBD1. The CDR3 length is 13 residues. Looked up from germline, CDR1 is MNHEY and CDR2 is SVGAGI. Trimming cost V 5 bases and J 11 bases; bases outside gene matches: 11. CDR3 DNA: TGTGCCAGCAGTCCCCGGACAGGTTGGCGGGCTTTCTTT. It encodes CASSPRTGWRAFF.

This clone was recorded a few times. This rearrangement joins TRBV6-5 to TRBJ2-1, with TRBD2 identical over 9 bases. The trim removed 0 bases at V and 16 bases at J, leaving 10 bases unmatched. The CDR3 sequence is 14 residues long. The germline CDR1 and CDR2 sequences are MNHEY and SVGAGI. The CDR3 loop reads CASSYSRPSGIFFF. DNA for the CDR3: TGTGCCAGCAGTTACTCGAGGCCTAGCGGGATCTTCTTCTTC.

V is TRBV6-6 and J is TRBJ1-2; D possibly corresponds to TRBD1 (5 bases). The germline V and J ends were trimmed by 0 bases and 2 bases, with 13 bases remaining between them. Germline loops: CDR1 MNHNY, CDR2 SVGAGI (reference sequence). The CDR3 contains 16 residues. The CDR3: CASSYSEGATNYGYTF. CDR3 DNA sequence: TGTGCCAGCAGTTACTCCGAAGGGGCCACGAACTATGGCTACACCTTC.

The chain joins TRBV25-1 to TRBJ2-3; 8 bases agree with TRBD2. The V gene end was trimmed by 10 bases and the J gene end by 3 bases; junction bases not matched to a gene: 6. The CDR3 is made up of 13 amino acids. Germline V CDR1 and CDR2: MGHDK, SYGVNS. The CDR3 is CATRGGGTDTQYF. The CDR3 nucleotides read TGTGCCACCCGGGGGGGAGGGACAGATACGCAGTATTTT.

This clone has just one count. One end of the junction does not line up with germline, which may come from a read error. This chain uses TRBV7-7 with TRBJ2-1; 11 positions agree with TRBD2. Germline V gene lookup returns CDR1 SSHAT and CDR2 FNYEAQ (reference sequence). The CDR3 covers 19 residues. The CDR3 nucleotides are TGTGCTAGCAGCTTAATTCCTAGGCTAGCGGGGGGATCCTACAATGAGCAGTTCTTC. Its protein product is CASSLIPRLAGGSYNEQFF. Based on the CDR3 plus reference TRBV7-7 and TRBJ2-1, the full variable domain is GAGVSQSPRYKVTKRGQDVTLRCDPISSHATLYWYQQALGQGPEFLTYFNYEAQPDKSGLPSDRFSAERPEGSISTLTIQRTEQRDSAMYRCASSLIPRLAGGSYNEQFFGPGTRLTVL.

V usage is TRBV6-1 and J usage is TRBJ2-2; D gene unclear. V gave up 4 bases and J gave up 6 bases, with 9 bases separating them. Germline V gene data show CDR1 as MNHNS and CDR2 as SASEGT. This CDR3 comprises 13 residues. The CDR3 DNA sequence: TGTGCCAGCAGTGGTGAGATAGCCGGGGAGCTGTTTTTT. Encoded protein: CASSGEIAGELFF.

This clone was seen only a few times. The chain is built from TRBV2 and TRBJ2-1; the match to TRBD2 covers 7 bases. This CDR3 comprises 13 residues. J was trimmed by 3 bases and V by 11 bases; bases with no gene match: 7. Per the germline V gene, CDR1 is SNHLY and CDR2 is FYNNEI. The CDR3 nucleotides are TGTGCCTTCCCCGGGACTAACTACAATGAGCAGTTCTTC. This gives the protein CAFPGTNYNEQFF.

This rearrangement joins TRBV11-2 to TRBJ1-2; weak D call: TRBD1 (6 bases). V gave up 4 bases and J gave up 5 bases, with 14 bases separating them. This CDR3 is built from 14 residues. Germline V gene sequence: CDR1 SGHAT, CDR2 FQNNGV. CDR3 in amino acids: CASSSQIGGYGYTF. The CDR3 DNA reads as TGTGCCAGCAGCTCACAAATAGGGGGATATGGCTACACCTTC. Variable domain in full (rest from reference TRBV11-2 and TRBJ1-2): EAGVAQSPRYKIIEKRQSVAFWCNPISGHATLYWYQQILGQGPKLLIQFQNNGVVDDSQLPKDRFSAERLKGVDSTLKIQPAKLEDSAVYLCASSSQIGGYGYTFGSGTRLTVV.

The genes are TRBV5-8 and TRBJ1-1, with D possibly matching TRBD1 (5 bases). Germline loops: CDR1 SGHTS, CDR2 YDEGEE. The CDR3 runs to 12 residues. V shed 0 bases and J shed 10 bases, with 10 bases lying between them. The CDR3 loop reads CASSLVGLRAFF. CDR3 bases: TGTGCCAGCAGCTTGGTGGGGCTAAGAGCTTTCTTT.

As for this clone: Other nucleotide sequences from this sample produce the same CDR3. The chain links TRBV18 to TRBJ2-1; 13 nucleotides line up with TRBD2. This CDR3 is 17 amino acids long. V shed 3 bases, J shed 0 bases, and the junction held 2 bases outside the gene matches. Germline CDR1 and CDR2: KGHSH and LQKENI. CDR3 DNA: TGTGCCAGCTCACCGAGGACTAGCGGGAGCTCCTACAATGAGCAGTTCTTC. Translating gives CASSPRTSGSSYNEQFF. Based on the CDR3 plus reference TRBV18 and TRBJ2-1, the full variable domain is NAGVMQNPRHLVRRRGQEARLRCSPMKGHSHVYWYRQLPEEGLKFMVYLQKENIIDESGMPKERFSAEFPKEGPSILRIQQVVRGDSAAYFCASSPRTSGSSYNEQFFGPGTRLTVL.

This clone has just a few counts. This chain links TRBV4-1 with TRBJ1-2; TRBD1 might be the D (6 bases). Germline-derived CDR1 and CDR2 are MGHRA and YSYEKL. Trimming took off 0 bases at V and 2 bases at J, with 13 bases between the two ends. The CDR3 sequence is 16 residues long. CDR3 residues: CASSQDFVDRNYGYTF. The CDR3 DNA follows: TGCGCCAGCAGCCAAGACTTTGTGGACAGAAACTATGGCTACACCTTC.

The gene calls are TRBV6-5 and TRBJ2-2, with D possibly TRBD1 on 5 matching bases. Germline lookup yields CDR1 MNHEY and CDR2 SVGAGI. CDR3 length equals 13 residues. V was pared by 0 bases and J by 7 bases, with 6 bases between. For the CDR3, the DNA is TGTGCCAGCAGTTACTCCAGGGTCGGGGAGCTGTTTTTT. This codes for CASSYSRVGELFF.

This chain connects TRBV6-5 to TRBJ1-1; D is unclear. This CDR3 spans 15 amino acids. Trimming removed 2 bases at V and 1 base at J, with 11 bases between. Looked up from germline, CDR1 is MNHEY and CDR2 is SVGAGI. CDR3 bases: TGTGCCAGCAGTTACCATAGCGGTCCGAACACTGAAGCTTTCTTT. It yields the protein CASSYHSGPNTEAFF.